Listed below are T cell receptor beta chains from one sample, sequenced in a study of shared clonotypes between healthy human individuals. Assay: immunoSEQ multiplex PCR; the TCRdb copy retains only in-frame clones and omits some. The table shows about 480,000 clones, with over 60% occurring only once. The sample was PBMCs. The source of these receptors is a woman aged 40 to 50 in good health. Some clones in this sample may be carry-over from other donors' samples. Both conserved end residues are part of each CDR3. Fields, in order: J gene, D gene, V gene, clone size, CDR3 DNA, CDR3 protein. A D gene is named only where the DNA matches it firmly. Clone size is not always given. Where it is, it says once, few, many or a class for expanded clones.

>TRBJ2-7|NA|TRBV6-4|few
TGTGCCAGCAGTGCCAGACCCGGTTCAGCCCACGAGCAGTACTTC
CASSARPGSAHEQYF
>TRBJ2-5|TRBD1|TRBV2|few
TGTGCCAGCAGTGACGCCGGGACAGGGGGCGAGACCCAGTACTTC
CASSDAGTGGETQYF
>TRBJ2-2|NA|TRBV5-1|NA
TGCGCCAGCAGCTTGGTAGGCGGGACGAACACCGGGGAGCTGTTTTTT
CASSLVGGTNTGELFF
>TRBJ2-1|TRBD2|TRBV6-4|NA
TGTGCCAGCAGTGAGAGGACTAGCGGGCTCAATGAGCAGTTCTTC
CASSERTSGLNEQFF
>TRBJ1-3|NA|TRBV11-2|once
TGTGCCAGCAGCTTAGACAGCTACCTTGGAAACACCATATATTTT
CASSLDSYLGNTIYF
>TRBJ2-7|TRBD1|TRBV5-1|NA
TGCGCCAGCAGCTTGGTAGAGGGGGCCGAGCAGTACTTC
CASSLVEGAEQYF
>TRBJ2-3|TRBD2|TRBV7-8|NA
TGTGCCAGCAGCCCAGGCCCACTAGCGGGTAGCACAGATACGCAGTATTTT
CASSPGPLAGSTDTQYF
>TRBJ2-4|TRBD2|TRBV2|NA
TGTGCCAGCAGTGAAGGACTAGCGAAAAACATTCAGTACTTC
CASSEGLAKNIQYF
>TRBJ2-7|NA|TRBV28|NA
TGTGCCAGCGGGAGGCTACAACACTACGAGCAGTATTTC
CASGRLQHYEQYF
>TRBJ2-1|TRBD2|TRBV2|NA
TGTGCCAGCAGTAGGCTAGCGGACAATGAGCAGTTCTTC
CASSRLADNEQFF
>TRBJ1-5|NA|TRBV21-1|NA
TGTGCCAGCAGCAAACAGTGCCGCAATCAGCCCCAGCATTTT
CASSKQCRNQPQHF
>TRBJ2-7|TRBD1|TRBV5-1|NA
TGCGCCAGCAGCGTGACAGGGCCAGAGCAGTACTTC
CASSVTGPEQYF
>TRBJ1-2|NA|TRBV29-1|many
TGCAGCGCGGGAGACAACTATGGCTACACCTTC
CSAGDNYGYTF
>TRBJ1-5|NA|TRBV2|NA
TGTGCCAGCAGTTTACATAGCAATCAGCCCCAGCATTTT
CASSLHSNQPQHF
>TRBJ2-3|NA|TRBV11-2|NA
TGTGCCAGCAGCAGAGGGACTAGCACAGATACGCAGTATTTT
CASSRGTSTDTQYF
>TRBJ2-2|NA|TRBV9|NA
TGTGCCAGCAGCGTTGGGGTCGGGTTTAGTCGAGGTTGGAACACCGGGGAGCTGTTTTTT
CASSVGVGFSRGWNTGELFF
>TRBJ1-1|NA|TRBV30|NA
TGTGCCCCCCCCGTGGTGGGACCCATGAACACTGAAGCTTTCTTT
CAPPVVGPMNTEAFF
>TRBJ2-2|NA|TRBV5-4|NA
TGTGCCAGCAGCTTTTACTACACCGGGGAGCTGTTTTTT
CASSFYYTGELFF
>TRBJ2-7|NA|TRBV29-1|NA
TGCAGCGTTCGTACAGGGGAGGGATACGAGCAGTACTTC
CSVRTGEGYEQYF
>TRBJ2-3|NA|TRBV19|NA
TGTGCCAGTAGTTCCCTGGGGGGGCGGCGCGATACGCAGTATTTT
CASSSLGGRRDTQYF
>TRBJ2-7|TRBD2|TRBV7-2|NA
TGTGCCAGCAGCTTAGCTGTTGTAGCGGGCCAGTACGAGCAGTACTTC
CASSLAVVAGQYEQYF
>TRBJ2-1|NA|TRBV19|NA
TGTGCCAGTAGTACCCGCCGGGACCTGACCCAGTTCTTC
CASSTRRDLTQFF
>TRBJ2-3|NA|TRBV12-5|few
TGTGCTAGTGGTTTGGGGTCGAGCACAGATACGCAGTATTTT
CASGLGSSTDTQYF
>TRBJ1-3|NA|TRBV5-4|NA
TGTGCCAGCAGCTACGGCGGCGGAAACACCATATATTTT
CASSYGGGNTIYF
>TRBJ2-6|NA|TRBV27|NA
TGTGCCAGCAGTGCCCCGGCCCGCGGAGGGGCCAACGTCCTGACTTTC
CASSAPARGGANVLTF
>TRBJ1-3|NA|TRBV28|once
TGTGCCAGCAGCATCGCAGGAGACACTGGAAACACCATATATTTT
CASSIAGDTGNTIYF
>TRBJ1-1|NA|TRBV27|NA
TGTGCCAGCAGTCTCTCGGGGCAAGGGACTGAAGCTTTCTTT
CASSLSGQGTEAFF
>TRBJ2-4|NA|TRBV28|NA
TGTGCCAGCAGTTTGCGTGGGTCGACAAACATTCAGTACTTC
CASSLRGSTNIQYF
>TRBJ2-3|TRBD2|TRBV5-6|NA
TGTGCCAGCAGTCCGACTAGCGGGACCACAGATACGCAGTATTTT
CASSPTSGTTDTQYF
>TRBJ2-1|NA|TRBV7-9|NA
TGTGCCAGCAGCTTGGGCTCCTACAATGAGCAGTTCTTC
CASSLGSYNEQFF
>TRBJ2-1|TRBD2|TRBV7-9|once
TGTGCCAGCAGCTTCACCGGGACTAGCGGATACAATGAGCAGTTCTTC
CASSFTGTSGYNEQFF
>TRBJ2-5|TRBD1|TRBV29-1|NA
TGCAGCGTTGCAGGACAGGGTTTAGAGCAGTACTTC
CSVAGQGLEQYF
>TRBJ2-7|TRBD2|TRBV28|NA
TGTGCCAGCAGTTCTCCCTCACTAGCGGGAGGCGACGAGCAGTACTTC
CASSSPSLAGGDEQYF
>TRBJ2-5|TRBD1|TRBV10-3|few
TGTGCCATCAGTGATCAGGGGGCGACCCAGTACTTC
CAISDQGATQYF
>TRBJ1-1|NA|TRBV19|NA
TGTGCCAGTAGTCGGGCCAGGGTATGGAACACTGAAGCTTTCTTT
CASSRARVWNTEAFF
>TRBJ2-5|NA|TRBV7-9|NA
TGTGCCAGCAGCTTAATCTCAGGGGGGGAGACCCAGTACTTC
CASSLISGGETQYF
>TRBJ1-1|NA|TRBV18|once
TGTGCCAGCTCAGCACAGGGAACCAACACTGAAGCTTTCTTT
CASSAQGTNTEAFF
>TRBJ2-7|TRBD1|TRBV19|NA
TGTGCCAGTAGCAGGACAGGGGGCTCCTACGAGCAGTACTTC
CASSRTGGSYEQYF
>TRBJ2-7|TRBD1|TRBV27|few
TGTGCCAGCAGTTCCCGACAGGGTTCCTACGAGCAGTACTTC
CASSSRQGSYEQYF
>TRBJ2-1|TRBD2|TRBV5-1|NA
TGCGCCAGCAGCTTCCCGGCCACTAGCGGGAGTTACAATGAGCAGTTCTTC
CASSFPATSGSYNEQFF
>TRBJ2-7|NA|TRBV29-1|once
TGCAGCGCCGAGGGGGGGGGCTCCTACGAGCAGTACTTC
CSAEGGGSYEQYF
>TRBJ2-2|NA|TRBV9|once
TGTGCCAGCAGCGTTAGTCAGTCCCCCCACTACACCGGGGAGCTGTTTTTT
CASSVSQSPHYTGELFF
>TRBJ2-4|NA|TRBV7-9|NA
TGTGCCAGCAGCTTAGCGGAAGGGAGAGGGTACTTC
CASSLAEGRGYF
>TRBJ2-7|NA|TRBV19|NA
TGTGCCAGTAGTATTCCTGAAGGCGAGCAGTACTTC
CASSIPEGEQYF
>TRBJ2-1|NA|TRBV27|NA
TGTGCCAGCAGTTTAACGGCAGCCCCCTACAATGAGCAGTTCTTC
CASSLTAAPYNEQFF
>TRBJ2-1|TRBD1|TRBV18|NA
TGTGCCAGCTCACCCAAGGGGGACAGTGACAATGAGCAGTTCTTC
CASSPKGDSDNEQFF
>TRBJ2-1|TRBD2|TRBV5-1|NA
TGCGCCAGCAGCCCCAGCGGGGAGAGGCATGAGCAGTTCTTC
CASSPSGERHEQFF
>TRBJ2-3|NA|TRBV5-1|many
TGCGCCAGCAGCTCGATAGCGACTAGCACAGATACGCAGTATTTT
CASSSIATSTDTQYF
>TRBJ1-2|NA|TRBV19|NA
TGTGCCAGTAGTCAGACAGGAGTTGCTAACTATGGCTACACCTTC
CASSQTGVANYGYTF
>TRBJ2-1|TRBD1|TRBV5-1|NA
TGCGCCAGCAGCATACAGGGGCCAAATGAGCAGTTCTTC
CASSIQGPNEQFF
>TRBJ2-7|TRBD1|TRBV30|NA
TGTGCCTGGAGTGTACGCAGGGGGCTCGACGAGCAGTACTTC
CAWSVRRGLDEQYF
>TRBJ1-1|TRBD1|TRBV7-2|NA
TGTGCCAGCAGCGGTTACAGGGGGCGCGCCACTGAAGCTTTCTTT
CASSGYRGRATEAFF
>TRBJ2-2|TRBD2|TRBV2|NA
TGTGCCAGCAGGAAACTAGCGGGCCGAGCGAACACCGGGGAGCTGTTTTTT
CASRKLAGRANTGELFF
>TRBJ2-7|NA|TRBV6-1|NA
TGTGCCAGCTCGCACAGCTCCTACGAGCAGTACTTC
CASSHSSYEQYF
>TRBJ2-2|TRBD2|TRBV19|NA
TGTGCCAGTAGTATGGTAGCGGGAGGGTACACCGGGGAGCTGTTTTTT
CASSMVAGGYTGELFF